These T cell receptor beta chains were read from a single sample in a study of blood T cell repertoires in COVID-19. Measured with immunoSEQ multiplex PCR; TCRdb has only the in-frame clones, and not every one. The sample includes roughly 200,000 clones, about 87% of them seen just once. Material: PBMCs or T cells enriched from blood (not recorded which). These receptors were taken from a man aged 25 to 40 who had recovered from COVID-19. Each CDR3 is given without its conserved first and last residue. The order of the fields is J gene, CDR3 length, V gene, CDR3 protein.

J: TRBJ1-5; length: 12; V: TRBV27; CDR3: ASRPGQGSQPQH
J: TRBJ2-7; length: 11; V: TRBV2; CDR3: ASLTSGSYEQY
J: TRBJ2-4; length: 12; V: TRBV5-4; CDR3: ASSLRQAKNIQY
J: TRBJ1-2; length: 14; V: TRBV4-2; CDR3: ASSQANPTGDYGYT
J: TRBJ2-3; length: 17; V: TRBV18; CDR3: ASSPPFAQIRGLSDTQY
J: TRBJ2-1; length: 12; V: TRBV11-3; CDR3: ASSSREENNEQF
J: TRBJ1-5; length: 14; V: TRBV7-2; CDR3: ASSLGQGYSNQPQH
J: TRBJ2-5; length: 11; V: TRBV11-2; CDR3: ASSLFEGETQY
J: TRBJ1-2; length: 14; V: TRBV6-6; CDR3: ASSYAPGQANYGYT
J: TRBJ2-1; length: 14; V: TRBV11-2; CDR3: ASSHTEGQAYNEQF
J: TRBJ1-2; length: 15; V: TRBV7-8; CDR3: ASSLAPGQRANYGYT
J: TRBJ2-2; length: 14; V: TRBV7-2; CDR3: ASSFKGGRGTGELF
J: TRBJ1-3; length: 11; V: TRBV27; CDR3: ASSLVLGNTIY
J: TRBJ2-7; length: 12; V: TRBV6-4; CDR3: ASRLRRGHYEQY
J: TRBJ1-2; length: 13; V: TRBV13; CDR3: ASSERTDDEGGYT
J: TRBJ2-7; length: 13; V: TRBV4-1; CDR3: ASSQDLVGGYEQY
J: TRBJ2-3; length: 10; V: TRBV29-1; CDR3: STQASTDTQY
J: TRBJ1-3; length: 16; V: TRBV30; CDR3: AWSVGDHRGGSGNTIY
J: TRBJ2-7; length: 18; V: TRBV7-2; CDR3: ASSLALIRGTSGGTYEQY
J: TRBJ1-4; length: 14; V: TRBV4-3; CDR3: ASSQEPPGRSGKLF
J: TRBJ1-1; length: 13; V: TRBV5-1; CDR3: ASSVGTVSNTEAF
J: TRBJ1-2; length: 14; V: TRBV28; CDR3: ASSSPTGGFFYGYT
J: TRBJ1-1; length: 11; V: TRBV7-2; CDR3: ASSAQGGTEAF
J: TRBJ1-6; length: 12; V: TRBV4-1; CDR3: ASSQDVRGSPLH
J: TRBJ1-3; length: 13; V: TRBV30; CDR3: AWSRTGNTGNTIY
J: TRBJ2-7; length: 10; V: TRBV7-2; CDR3: ASSWDRYEQY
J: TRBJ2-1; length: 12; V: TRBV2; CDR3: ASSRDSLDNEQF
J: TRBJ2-4; length: 16; V: TRBV30; CDR3: AWSKEGGALIAKNIQY
J: TRBJ2-7; length: 13; V: TRBV28; CDR3: ASKRPTDKYYEQY
J: TRBJ1-1; length: 13; V: TRBV11-2; CDR3: ASSLPQGKDDEAF